Each of the 24 T cell receptor beta chains below was sequenced from the same sample in a study of shared clonotypes between healthy human individuals. Clones were read by immunoSEQ multiplex PCR, and TCRdb kept only the in-frame ones, dropping some. The top ten clones hold around 0.13% of a sample with 2 million to 2.5 million clones, under 97% of them seen once. Sequencing used naive CD4+ T cells sorted from blood. Indicated subset: CD45RA+ positively selected. The origin of the receptors is a man younger than 30 in good health.

The chain carries TRBV2 and TRBJ2-1; TRBD1 or TRBD2 may be the D gene (5 bases each). Trimming took 0 bases from V and 9 from J, leaving 18 bases between them. CDR1 is SNHLY and CDR2 is FYNNEI in the germline V gene. The CDR3 contains 16 residues. Written as DNA, the CDR3 is TGTGCCAGCAGTGAAGCTGGTAGCACCTTTGGGGGTGAGCAGTTCTTC. Protein product: CASSEAGSTFGGEQFF.

This clone was observed a handful of times. The chain combines TRBV28 with TRBJ1-2, with 8 positions matching TRBD1. The CDR3 covers 11 residues. Per the germline V gene, CDR1 is MDHEN and CDR2 is SYDVKM. CDR3 in amino acids: CAETGGYGYTF. CDR3 DNA sequence: TGTGCGGAAACAGGGGGATATGGCTACACCTTC.

The chain combines TRBV10-2 with TRBJ2-7; unclear D gene. This CDR3 region has 11 residues. The V end was cut by 6 bases, the J end by 4 bases, with 7 bases between. The V gene's germline CDR1 is WSHSY and CDR2 SAAADI. CDR3 bases: TGCGCCAGCAGCGATCCATACGAGCAGTACTTC. This sequence encodes CASSDPYEQYF.

A remark on this clone: Other DNA sequences in the same sample also yield this CDR3. V is TRBV7-9 and J is TRBJ2-3; 14 bases line up with TRBD2. Germline loops: CDR1 SEHNR, CDR2 FQNEAQ (reference sequence). This CDR3 has 15 amino acids. Losses at the gene ends were 4 bases for V and 4 bases for J; bases not matched to a gene: 1. The DNA of the CDR3 is TGTGCCAGCAGCTCGGGACTAGCGGGAGCAGATACGCAGTATTTT. This encodes CASSSGLAGADTQYF.

V usage is TRBV7-9 and J usage is TRBJ2-7, with 10 bases matching TRBD1. The CDR3 length is 14 residues. The germline V gene encodes CDR1 SEHNR and CDR2 FQNEAQ (reference sequence). Unmatched junction bases numbered 5, after V lost 5 bases and J lost 4 bases. The CDR3 sequence: CASSPDRGLYEQYF. CDR3 sequence (DNA): TGTGCCAGCAGCCCTGACAGGGGGCTTTACGAGCAGTACTTC.

The chain couples TRBV11-2 to TRBJ1-1; D unclear. The CDR3 covers 13 residues. Trimming pared 5 bases from V and 1 base from J, leaving 8 bases between. Per the germline V gene, CDR1 is SGHAT and CDR2 is FQNNGV. The CDR3 nucleotides are TGTGCCAGCAGCGGGCAGAAGAACACTGAAGCTTTCTTT. Amino acid sequence: CASSGQKNTEAFF.

The CDR3 bases are TGTGCCAGCAGCCCCTCAGGTCATCAGCCCCAGCATTTT. Its translation is CASSPSGHQPQHF. The chain uses TRBV27 and TRBJ1-5; D uncertain. CDR3 size: 13 residues. Trimming removed 6 bases at V and 5 bases at J, with 11 bases between. CDR1 and CDR2 from the germline V gene are MNHEY and SMNVEV (reference sequence).

The J gene is TRBJ2-3, the V gene TRBV5-1, with TRBD1 identical over 7 bases. The V and J ends lost 3 bases and 2 bases, in that order; junction bases with no gene match: 6. Germline CDR1 is SGHRS and CDR2 is YFSETQ. The CDR3 extends over 15 amino acids. The CDR3 protein is CASSWGTVDTDTQYF. CDR3 in DNA: TGCGCCAGCAGCTGGGGGACAGTCGACACAGATACGCAGTATTTT.

On this clone: Within the sample, other DNA sequences also encode this same CDR3. V gene TRBV11-2 combines with J gene TRBJ2-7; TRBD1 aligns across 7 bases. Germline loops: CDR1 SGHAT, CDR2 FQNNGV. CDR3 length: 14 residues. With V trimmed by 1 base and J by 4 bases, 4 bases remained unmatched. The CDR3 protein is CASSLGTGQYEQYF. Written as DNA, the CDR3 is TGTGCCAGCAGCTTAGGGACAGGCCAATACGAGCAGTACTTC.

As regards this clone: Other DNA sequences in this specimen translate into the identical CDR3. The genes are TRBV29-1 and TRBJ2-2; a weak D match, TRBD2 (6 bases). Germline CDR1 reads SQVTM; CDR2 reads ANQGSEA. Trimming removed 7 bases at V and 2 bases at J, with 11 bases between. This CDR3 comprises 13 residues. CDR3 residues: CSAGTSNTGELFF. The CDR3 DNA sequence: TGCAGCGCCGGGACTTCTAACACCGGGGAGCTGTTTTTT.

V is TRBV30 and J is TRBJ2-7; D might be TRBD2 (6 bases). The CDR3 runs 13 residues. The germline V gene encodes CDR1 GTSNPN and CDR2 SVGIG (reference sequence). Trimming took 0 bases from V and 3 from J, leaving 9 bases between them. CDR3 in amino acids: CAWSVAGSYEQYF. CDR3 bases: TGTGCCTGGAGTGTTGCGGGAAGCTACGAGCAGTACTTC.

J is TRBJ2-1 and V is TRBV6-5, with 9 nucleotides matching TRBD2. V was pared by 2 bases and J by 4 bases, with 3 bases of the junction left unmatched. The germline gives CDR1 MNHEY, CDR2 SVGAGI. This CDR3 has 15 amino acids. The CDR3 loop is CASSYLTSGYNEQFF. The CDR3 coding sequence is TGTGCCAGCAGTTACCTGACTAGCGGATACAATGAGCAGTTCTTC.

This chain uses TRBV6-5 with TRBJ2-2; 12 nucleotides match TRBD2. CDR3 length equals 15 residues. V shed 4 bases and J 7 bases; nucleotides not matched to a gene: 4. Germline V gene lookup returns CDR1 MNHEY and CDR2 SVGAGI. CDR3 bases: TGTGCCAGCAGTTCCTGGACTAGCGGGGACGGGGAGCTGTTTTTT. Residues: CASSSWTSGDGELFF.

The chain couples TRBV5-1 to TRBJ2-3, with a possible D match to TRBD1 (8 bases). The germline V and J ends were trimmed by 0 bases and 4 bases, with 18 bases remaining between them. The CDR3 covers 17 residues. Germline V gene lookup returns CDR1 SGHRS and CDR2 YFSETQ. The CDR3 sequence: CASSLGDRTGGPDTQYF. In DNA, the CDR3 is TGCGCCAGCAGCTTGGGGGACAGGACGGGAGGCCCAGATACGCAGTATTTT.

V and J are TRBV7-8 and TRBJ2-6; D possibly corresponds to TRBD1 (6 bases). The CDR3 runs 16 residues. From germline, CDR1 is SGHVS and CDR2 FQNEAQ. V lost 5 bases, J lost 0 bases, and 11 bases lay in between. The CDR3 DNA is TGTGCCAGCAGCCCCGGACAGCACTCTGGGGCCAACGTCCTGACTTTC. Protein sequence: CASSPGQHSGANVLTF.

The CDR3 DNA follows: TGTGCCAGCAGCGCGGACAGGAATGAAAAACTGTTTTTT. It yields the protein CASSADRNEKLFF. V is TRBV5-4 and J is TRBJ1-4; the match to TRBD1 covers 7 bases. The trim removed 4 bases at V and 5 bases at J, leaving 2 bases unmatched. This CDR3 is 13 amino acids long. In germline, CDR1 is SGHNT, CDR2 YYREEE (reference sequence).

This rearrangement joins TRBV13 to TRBJ1-4, with TRBD1 matching 7 bases. This CDR3 has 16 amino acids. Germline assignment: CDR1 PRHDT and CDR2 FYEKMQ (reference sequence). V dropped 5 bases and J dropped 0; count of bases not matched to a gene: 6. This chain's CDR3 is CASSPETGSTNEKLFF. The CDR3 nucleotides read TGTGCCAGCAGCCCGGAGACAGGGTCAACTAATGAAAAACTGTTTTTT.

This clone has a single count. DNA of the CDR3: TGTGCCAGCATAGAAGGAGGCAGGGGGCAGGGTGAGCAGTTCTTC. Its translation is CASIEGGRGQGEQFF. The V call is TRBV6-1, the J call TRBJ2-1; 8 bases map to TRBD1. The CDR3 is made up of 15 amino acids. The germline V gene has CDR1 MNHNS and CDR2 SASEGT. V lost 7 bases, J lost 9 bases, and 14 bases stayed unmatched.

The rearrangement links TRBV5-1 to TRBJ2-1; 8 bases line up with TRBD1. V lost 3 bases and J lost 8; bases outside the gene matches: 7. Per the germline V gene, CDR1 is SGHRS and CDR2 is YFSETQ. CDR3 length: 14 residues. The CDR3 region is CASSYGQGGHEQFF. The CDR3 nucleotides read TGCGCCAGCAGCTACGGACAGGGTGGGCATGAGCAGTTCTTC.

The chain uses TRBV2 and TRBJ2-5, with a possible D match to TRBD1 (5 bases). The V gene's germline CDR1 is SNHLY and CDR2 FYNNEI. The CDR3 totals 15 residues. Trimming cost V 5 bases and J 1 base, with 14 bases left between them. The CDR3 is CASSRPGPTQETQYF. The CDR3 nucleotides read TGTGCCAGCAGTCGTCCAGGGCCTACCCAAGAGACCCAGTACTTC.

The V and J genes are TRBV28 and TRBJ1-1; 9 nucleotides line up with TRBD1. CDR3 length: 14 residues. The trim removed 2 bases at V and 11 bases at J, leaving 9 bases unmatched. Germline CDR1 MDHEN, CDR2 SYDVKM. The CDR3 loop reads CASSLGQGQGVAFF. The CDR3 DNA reads TGTGCCAGCAGTTTAGGTCAGGGACAGGGTGTTGCTTTCTTT.

The V call is TRBV15, the J call TRBJ1-5; 7 positions agree with TRBD1. The V gene end was trimmed by 7 bases and the J gene end by 5 bases; junction bases not matched to a gene: 8. CDR1 is LNHNV, CDR2 YYDKDF, per germline (reference sequence). The CDR3 is made up of 14 amino acids. This CDR3 reads CATTYRQGDQPQHF. CDR3 in DNA: TGTGCCACCACCTACCGGCAGGGGGATCAGCCCCAGCATTTT.

The V call is TRBV30, the J call TRBJ1-1, with D possibly matching TRBD1 (5 bases). The CDR3 spans 14 residues. V lost 4 bases and J lost 5, with 17 bases in between. In germline, CDR1 is GTSNPN, CDR2 SVGIG (reference sequence). The DNA of the CDR3 is TGTGCCTGGAACTCCAGGGATGGGGGAACTGAAGCTTTCTTT. Its translation: CAWNSRDGGTEAFF.

V is TRBV30 and J is TRBJ2-3, with D possibly TRBD1 on 7 matching bases. The CDR3 contains 16 residues. Trimming cost V 0 bases and J 4 bases, with 17 bases left between them. CDR1 and CDR2 from the germline V gene are GTSNPN and SVGIG (reference sequence). The CDR3 DNA sequence: TGTGCCTGGAGTGTACGGAGGGGGCGCAGGGCAGATACGCAGTATTTT. Translation: CAWSVRRGRRADTQYF. The full variable domain, with the rest looked up from reference TRBV30 and TRBJ2-3, is SQTIHQWPATLVQPVGSPLSLECTVEGTSNPNLYWYRQAAGRGLQLLFYSVGIGQISSEVPQNLSASRPQDRQFILSSKKLLLSDSGFYLCAWSVRRGRRADTQYFGPGTRLTVL.